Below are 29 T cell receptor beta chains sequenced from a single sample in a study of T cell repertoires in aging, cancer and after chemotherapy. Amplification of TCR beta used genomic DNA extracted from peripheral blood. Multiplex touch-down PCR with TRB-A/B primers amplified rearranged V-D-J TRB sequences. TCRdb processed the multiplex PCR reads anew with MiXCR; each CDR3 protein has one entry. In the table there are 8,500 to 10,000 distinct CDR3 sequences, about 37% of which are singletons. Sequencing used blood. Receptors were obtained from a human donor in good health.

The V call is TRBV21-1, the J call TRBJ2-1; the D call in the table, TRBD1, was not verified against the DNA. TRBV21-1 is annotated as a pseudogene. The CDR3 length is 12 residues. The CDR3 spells CASSKAGDEQFF. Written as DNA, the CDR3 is TGTGCCAGCAGCAAAGCAGGGGATGAGCAGTTCTTC.

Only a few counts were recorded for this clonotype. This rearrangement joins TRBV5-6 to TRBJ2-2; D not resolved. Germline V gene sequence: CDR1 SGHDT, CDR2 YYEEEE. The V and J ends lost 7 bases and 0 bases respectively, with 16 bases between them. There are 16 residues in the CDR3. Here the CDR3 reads CASGAYIAANTGELFF. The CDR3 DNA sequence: TGTGCCAGCGGAGCTTATATAGCAGCGAACACCGGGGAGCTGTTTTTT.

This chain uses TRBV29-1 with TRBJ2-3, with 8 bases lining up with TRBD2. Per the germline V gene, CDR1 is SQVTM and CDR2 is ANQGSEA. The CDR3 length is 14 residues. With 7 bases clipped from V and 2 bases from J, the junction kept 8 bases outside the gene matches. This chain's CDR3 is CSAPGGGVTDTQYF. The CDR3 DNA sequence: TGCAGCGCCCCCGGGGGGGGCGTCACAGATACGCAGTATTTT.

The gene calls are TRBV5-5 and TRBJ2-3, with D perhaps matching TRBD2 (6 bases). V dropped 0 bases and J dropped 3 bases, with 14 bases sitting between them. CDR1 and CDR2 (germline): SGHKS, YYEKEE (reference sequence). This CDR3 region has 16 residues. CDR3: CASSLGRRASTDTQYF. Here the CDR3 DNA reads TGTGCCAGCAGCTTGGGCAGGAGGGCCTCTACAGATACGCAGTATTTT.

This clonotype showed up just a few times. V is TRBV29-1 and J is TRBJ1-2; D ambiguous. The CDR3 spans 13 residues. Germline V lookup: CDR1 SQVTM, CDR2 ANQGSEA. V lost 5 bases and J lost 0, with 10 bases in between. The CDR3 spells CSVLPQANYGYTF. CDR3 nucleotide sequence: TGCAGCGTTTTACCCCAAGCTAACTATGGCTACACCTTC.

This CDR3 reads CASSTRTGGASYEQYF. CDR3 sequence (DNA): TGTGCCAGCAGTACCCGCACAGGGGGCGCATCCTACGAGCAGTACTTC. The chain employs TRBV27 and TRBJ2-7, with 9 bases fitting TRBD1. Germline CDR1 and CDR2: MNHEY and SMNVEV (reference sequence). The CDR3 loop spans 16 amino acids. V shed 5 bases, J shed 1 base, and the junction held 9 bases outside the gene matches.

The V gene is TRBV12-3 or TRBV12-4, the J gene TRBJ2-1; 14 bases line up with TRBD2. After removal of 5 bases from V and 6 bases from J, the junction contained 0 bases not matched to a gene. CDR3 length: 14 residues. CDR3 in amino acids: CASSGTSGSNEQFF. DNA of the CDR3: TGTGCCAGCAGTGGGACTAGCGGGAGCAATGAGCAGTTCTTC.

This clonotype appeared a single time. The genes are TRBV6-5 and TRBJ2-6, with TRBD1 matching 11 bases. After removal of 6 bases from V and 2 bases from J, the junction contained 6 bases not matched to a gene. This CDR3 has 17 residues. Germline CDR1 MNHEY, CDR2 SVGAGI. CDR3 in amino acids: CASSLRTGGTGANVLTF. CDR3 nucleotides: TGTGCCAGCAGCCTCCGGACAGGGGGCACTGGGGCCAACGTCCTGACTTTC.

The CDR3 nucleotides read TGTGCCAGCAGCTTTCAGGGATCGGACACCATATATTTT. This gives the protein CASSFQGSDTIYF. This chain links TRBV5-6 with TRBJ1-3, with D possibly TRBD1 on 5 matching bases. The CDR3 covers 13 residues. CDR1 SGHDT and CDR2 YYEEEE come from the germline V gene. V was pared by 2 bases and J by 8 bases, with 11 bases between.

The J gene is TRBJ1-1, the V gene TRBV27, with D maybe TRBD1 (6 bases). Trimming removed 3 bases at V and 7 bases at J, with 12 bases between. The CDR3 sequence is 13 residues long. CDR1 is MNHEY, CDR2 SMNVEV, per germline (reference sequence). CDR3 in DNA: TGTGCCAGCAGTTTTCGACAGGACAATGAAGCTTTCTTT. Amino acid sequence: CASSFRQDNEAFF.

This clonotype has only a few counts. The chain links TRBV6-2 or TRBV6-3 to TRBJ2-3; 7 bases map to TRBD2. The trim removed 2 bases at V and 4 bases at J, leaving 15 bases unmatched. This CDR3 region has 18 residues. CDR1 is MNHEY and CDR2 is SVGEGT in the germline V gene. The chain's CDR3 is CASSYPIIGAGASDTQYF. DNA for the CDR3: TGTGCCAGCAGTTACCCGATCATAGGGGCGGGAGCGTCAGATACGCAGTATTTT.

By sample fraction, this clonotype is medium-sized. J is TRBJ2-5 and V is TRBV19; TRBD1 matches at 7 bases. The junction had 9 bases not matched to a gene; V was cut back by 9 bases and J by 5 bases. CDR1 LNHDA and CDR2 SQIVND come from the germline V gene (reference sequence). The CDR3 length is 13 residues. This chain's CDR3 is CASPVDREETQYF. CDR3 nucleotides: TGTGCCAGCCCCGTAGACAGGGAGGAGACCCAGTACTTC.

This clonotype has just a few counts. As DNA, the CDR3 is TGCGCCAGCAGCCCGCGGGGCGGTAAAACCGGGGAGCTGTTTTTT. Protein sequence: CASSPRGGKTGELFF. This chain connects TRBV5-1 to TRBJ2-2, with D possibly TRBD2 on 6 matching bases. This CDR3 has 15 amino acids. V was cut by 4 bases and J by 5 bases, with 15 bases left in between. Germline CDR1 reads SGHRS; CDR2 reads YFSETQ.

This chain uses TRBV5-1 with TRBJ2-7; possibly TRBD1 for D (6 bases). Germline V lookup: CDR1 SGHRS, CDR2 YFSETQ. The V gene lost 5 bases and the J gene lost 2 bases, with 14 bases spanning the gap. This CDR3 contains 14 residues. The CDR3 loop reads CASRTSTGPYEQYF. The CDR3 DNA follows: TGCGCCAGCAGAACTTCGACAGGTCCCTACGAGCAGTACTTC.

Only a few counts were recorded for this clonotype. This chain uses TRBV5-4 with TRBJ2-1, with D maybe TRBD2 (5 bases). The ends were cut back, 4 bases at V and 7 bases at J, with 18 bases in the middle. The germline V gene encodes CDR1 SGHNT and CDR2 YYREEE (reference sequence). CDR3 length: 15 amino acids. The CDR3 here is CASSPISSQRNEQFF. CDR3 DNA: TGTGCCAGCAGCCCGATTAGTAGTCAGCGGAATGAGCAGTTCTTC.

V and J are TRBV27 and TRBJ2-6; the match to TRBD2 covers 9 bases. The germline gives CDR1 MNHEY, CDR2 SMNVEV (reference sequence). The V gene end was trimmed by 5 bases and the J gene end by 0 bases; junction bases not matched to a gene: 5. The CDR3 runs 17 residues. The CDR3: CASSPLAGLSGANVLTF. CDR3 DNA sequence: TGTGCCAGCAGTCCCCTAGCGGGGCTCTCTGGGGCCAACGTCCTGACTTTC.

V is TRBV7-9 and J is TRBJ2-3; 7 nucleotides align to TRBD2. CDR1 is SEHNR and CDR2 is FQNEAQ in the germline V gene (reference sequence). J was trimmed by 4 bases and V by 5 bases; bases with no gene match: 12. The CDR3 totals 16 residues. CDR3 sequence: CASSPWDYPRADTQYF. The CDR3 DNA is TGTGCCAGCAGCCCGTGGGACTATCCTCGCGCAGATACGCAGTATTTT.

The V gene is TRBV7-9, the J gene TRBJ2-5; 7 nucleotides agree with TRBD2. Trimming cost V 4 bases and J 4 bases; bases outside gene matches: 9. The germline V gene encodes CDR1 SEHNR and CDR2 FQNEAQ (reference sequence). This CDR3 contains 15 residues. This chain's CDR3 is CASSSPGEGRETQYF. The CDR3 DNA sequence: TGTGCCAGCAGCTCCCCCGGGGAGGGGAGAGAGACCCAGTACTTC.

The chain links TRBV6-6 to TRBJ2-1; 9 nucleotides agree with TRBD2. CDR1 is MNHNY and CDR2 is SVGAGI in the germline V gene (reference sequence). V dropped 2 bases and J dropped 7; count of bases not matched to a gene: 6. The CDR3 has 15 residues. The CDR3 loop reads CASSYRVAGENEQFF. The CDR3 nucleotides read TGTGCCAGCAGTTACAGGGTAGCGGGAGAGAATGAGCAGTTCTTC.

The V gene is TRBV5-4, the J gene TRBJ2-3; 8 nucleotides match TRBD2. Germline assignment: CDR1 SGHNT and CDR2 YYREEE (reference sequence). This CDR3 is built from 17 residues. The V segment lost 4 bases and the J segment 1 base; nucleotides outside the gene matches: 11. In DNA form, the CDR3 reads TGTGCCAGCAGCCCGGGACCGGGGGGGCGGGGCACAGATACGCAGTATTTT. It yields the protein CASSPGPGGRGTDTQYF.

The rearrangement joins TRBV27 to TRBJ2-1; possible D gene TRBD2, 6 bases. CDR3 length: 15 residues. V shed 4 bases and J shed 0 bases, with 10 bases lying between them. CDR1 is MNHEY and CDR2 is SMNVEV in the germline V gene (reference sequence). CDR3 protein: CASSSRGVSYNEQFF. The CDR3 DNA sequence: TGTGCCAGCAGTTCCCGCGGGGTCTCCTACAATGAGCAGTTCTTC.

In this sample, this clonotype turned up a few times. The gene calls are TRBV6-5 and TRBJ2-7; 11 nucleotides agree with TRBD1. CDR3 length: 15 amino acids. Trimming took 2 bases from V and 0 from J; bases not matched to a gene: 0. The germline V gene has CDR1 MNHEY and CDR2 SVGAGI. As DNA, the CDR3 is TGTGCCAGCAGTTACGGGACAGGGGGCTCCTACGAGCAGTACTTC. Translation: CASSYGTGGSYEQYF.

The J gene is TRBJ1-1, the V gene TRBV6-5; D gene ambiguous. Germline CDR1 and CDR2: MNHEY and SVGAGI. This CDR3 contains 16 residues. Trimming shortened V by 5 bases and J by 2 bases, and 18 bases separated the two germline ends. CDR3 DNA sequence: TGTGCCAGCAGTCGGGTTGTGAGGGCCGCTAACACTGAAGCTTTCTTT. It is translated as CASSRVVRAANTEAFF.

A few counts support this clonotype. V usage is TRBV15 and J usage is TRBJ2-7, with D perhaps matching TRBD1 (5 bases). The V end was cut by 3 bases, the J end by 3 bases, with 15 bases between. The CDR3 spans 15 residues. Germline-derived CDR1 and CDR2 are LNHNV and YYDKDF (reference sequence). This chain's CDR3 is CATSSYQGKGYEQYF. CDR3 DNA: TGTGCCACCAGCAGTTACCAGGGAAAAGGCTACGAGCAGTACTTC.

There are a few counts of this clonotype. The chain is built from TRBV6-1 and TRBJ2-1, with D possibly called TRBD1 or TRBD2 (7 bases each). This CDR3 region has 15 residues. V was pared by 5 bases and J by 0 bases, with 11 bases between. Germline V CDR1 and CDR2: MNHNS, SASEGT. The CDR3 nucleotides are TGTGCCAGCAGTTCAGGGGGGGGCTCCTACAATGAGCAGTTCTTC. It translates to CASSSGGGSYNEQFF.

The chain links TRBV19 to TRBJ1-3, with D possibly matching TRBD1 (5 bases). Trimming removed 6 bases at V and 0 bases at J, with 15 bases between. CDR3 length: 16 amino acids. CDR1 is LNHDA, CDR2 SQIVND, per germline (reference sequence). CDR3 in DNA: TGTGCCAGTAGATCGACAGATCTGAGCTCTGGAAACACCATATATTTT. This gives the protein CASRSTDLSSGNTIYF.

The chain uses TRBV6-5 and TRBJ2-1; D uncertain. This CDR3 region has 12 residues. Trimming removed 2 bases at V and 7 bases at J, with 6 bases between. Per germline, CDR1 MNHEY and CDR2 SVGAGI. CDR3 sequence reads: CASSYDRNEQFF. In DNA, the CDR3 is TGTGCCAGCAGTTACGACCGTAATGAGCAGTTCTTC.

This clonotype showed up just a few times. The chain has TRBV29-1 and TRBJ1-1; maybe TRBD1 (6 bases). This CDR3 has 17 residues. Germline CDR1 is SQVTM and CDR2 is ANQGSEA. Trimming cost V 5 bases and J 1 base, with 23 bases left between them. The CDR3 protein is CSVRGGHPTSRNTEAFF. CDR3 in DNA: TGCAGCGTTCGGGGGGGGCACCCTACAAGCAGGAACACTGAAGCTTTCTTT.

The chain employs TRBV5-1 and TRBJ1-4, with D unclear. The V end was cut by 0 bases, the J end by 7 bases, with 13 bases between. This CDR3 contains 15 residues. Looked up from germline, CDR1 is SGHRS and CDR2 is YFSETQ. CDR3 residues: CASSLGSGLREKLFF. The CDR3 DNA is TGCGCCAGCAGCTTGGGATCAGGTCTGCGTGAAAAACTGTTTTTT.